The rows below give T cell receptor beta chains drawn from one sample of a study of blood T cell repertoires in COVID-19. Measured with immunoSEQ multiplex PCR; TCRdb has only the in-frame clones, and not every one. The sample consists of about 100,000 clones, roughly 84% of them appearing once. The sequenced sample consisted of peripheral blood. All receptors derive from a human donor in a cohort sampled during active COVID-19. Each CDR3 is given with its conserved first and last residue.

V	J	CDR3
TRBV19	TRBJ2-1	CASTPWDRASSEQFF
TRBV7-9	TRBJ2-7	CASSGGLAGGFSYEQYF
TRBV28	TRBJ2-7	CASSLVQGYEQYF
TRBV5-8	TRBJ1-1	CASSPSRGRTEAFF
TRBV7-3	TRBJ2-1	CASSLTGHPGQHYNEQFF
TRBV7-3	TRBJ2-5	CASSSVRQETQYF
TRBV28	TRBJ2-1	CASSSRLAGGYNEQFF
TRBV2	TRBJ2-1	CASSDAYNEQFF
TRBV29-1	TRBJ2-5	CSVASPGGWVGQETQYF
TRBV9	TRBJ2-1	CASSVAPESNEQFF
TRBV19	TRBJ1-2	CASSIVEGYGYTF
TRBV28	TRBJ1-2	CASSYPAAPHLHGYTF
TRBV6-5	TRBJ2-1	CASTELANNEQFF
TRBV28	TRBJ2-3	CASSFAAGLDTDTQYF
TRBV27	TRBJ1-1	CASSLRRARDTEAFF
TRBV3-1/TRBV3-2	TRBJ1-4	CASSQDPRPGEKLFF
TRBV27	TRBJ1-4	CASSSGTGSTSSEKLFF